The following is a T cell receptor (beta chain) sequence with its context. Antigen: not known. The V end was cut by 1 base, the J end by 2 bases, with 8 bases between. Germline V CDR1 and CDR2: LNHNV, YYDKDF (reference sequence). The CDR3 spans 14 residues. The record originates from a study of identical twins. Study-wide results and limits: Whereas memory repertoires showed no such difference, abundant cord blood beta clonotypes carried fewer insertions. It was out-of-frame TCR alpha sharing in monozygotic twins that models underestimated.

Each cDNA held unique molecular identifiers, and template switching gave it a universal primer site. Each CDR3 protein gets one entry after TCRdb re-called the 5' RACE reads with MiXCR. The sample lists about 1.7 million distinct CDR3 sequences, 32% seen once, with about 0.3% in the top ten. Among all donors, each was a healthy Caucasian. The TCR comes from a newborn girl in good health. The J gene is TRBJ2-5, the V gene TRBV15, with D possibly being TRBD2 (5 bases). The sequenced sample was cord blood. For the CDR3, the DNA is TGTGCCACCAGCAGAGGACTAACGCAAGAGACCCAGTACTTC. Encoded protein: CATSRGLTQETQYF.